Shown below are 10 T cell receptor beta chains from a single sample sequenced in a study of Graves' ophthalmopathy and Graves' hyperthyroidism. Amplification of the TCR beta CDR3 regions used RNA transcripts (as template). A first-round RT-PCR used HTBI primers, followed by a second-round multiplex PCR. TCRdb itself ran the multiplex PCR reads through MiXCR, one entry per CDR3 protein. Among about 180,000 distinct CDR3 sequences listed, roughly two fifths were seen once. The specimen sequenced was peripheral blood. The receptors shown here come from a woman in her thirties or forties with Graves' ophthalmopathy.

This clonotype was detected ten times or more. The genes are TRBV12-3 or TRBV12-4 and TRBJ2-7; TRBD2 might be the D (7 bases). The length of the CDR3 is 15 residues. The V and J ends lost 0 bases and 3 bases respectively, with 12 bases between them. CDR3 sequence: CASSLAGGLNYEQYF. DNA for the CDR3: TGTGCCAGCAGTTTAGCGGGGGGGCTAAACTACGAGCAGTACTTC.

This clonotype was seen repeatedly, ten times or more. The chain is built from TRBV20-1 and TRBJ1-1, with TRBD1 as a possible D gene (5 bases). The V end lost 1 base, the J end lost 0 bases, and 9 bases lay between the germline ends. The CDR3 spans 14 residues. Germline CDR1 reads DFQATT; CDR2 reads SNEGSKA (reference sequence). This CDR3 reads CSARAQVMNTEAFF. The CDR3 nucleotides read TGCAGTGCTAGAGCACAGGTTATGAACACTGAAGCTTTCTTT.

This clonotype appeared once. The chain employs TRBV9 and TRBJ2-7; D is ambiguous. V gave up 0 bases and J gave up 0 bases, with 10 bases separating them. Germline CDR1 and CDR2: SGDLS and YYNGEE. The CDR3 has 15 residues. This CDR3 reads CASSVGPAPSYEQYF. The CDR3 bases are TGTGCCAGCAGCGTAGGACCGGCCCCCTCCTACGAGCAGTACTTC.

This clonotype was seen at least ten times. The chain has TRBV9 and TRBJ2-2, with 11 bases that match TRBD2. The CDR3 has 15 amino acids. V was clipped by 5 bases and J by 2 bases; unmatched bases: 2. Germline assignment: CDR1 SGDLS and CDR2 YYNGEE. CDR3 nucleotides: TGTGCCAGCAGGGGGACTAGCGGCAACACCGGGGAGCTGTTTTTT. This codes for CASRGTSGNTGELFF.

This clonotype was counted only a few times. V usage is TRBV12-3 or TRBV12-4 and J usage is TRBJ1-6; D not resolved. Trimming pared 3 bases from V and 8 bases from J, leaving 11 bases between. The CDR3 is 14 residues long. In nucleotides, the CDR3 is TGTGCCAGCAGTTTTGATGGGAGGGATTCACCCCTCCACTTT. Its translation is CASSFDGRDSPLHF.

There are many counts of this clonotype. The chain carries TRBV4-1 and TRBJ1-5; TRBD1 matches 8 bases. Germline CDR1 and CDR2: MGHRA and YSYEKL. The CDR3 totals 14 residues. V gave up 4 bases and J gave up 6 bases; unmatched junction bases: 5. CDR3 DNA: TGCGCCAGCAGCCTCCAGGGGGCCGTTCAGCCCCAGCATTTT. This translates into CASSLQGAVQPQHF.

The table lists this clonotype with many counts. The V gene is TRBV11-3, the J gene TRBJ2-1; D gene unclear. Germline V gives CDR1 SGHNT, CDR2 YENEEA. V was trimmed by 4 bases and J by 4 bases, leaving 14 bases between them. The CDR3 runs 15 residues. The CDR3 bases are TGTGCCAGCAGCTCCTGGAGTAGCAGTTACAATGAGCAGTTCTTC. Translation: CASSSWSSSYNEQFF.

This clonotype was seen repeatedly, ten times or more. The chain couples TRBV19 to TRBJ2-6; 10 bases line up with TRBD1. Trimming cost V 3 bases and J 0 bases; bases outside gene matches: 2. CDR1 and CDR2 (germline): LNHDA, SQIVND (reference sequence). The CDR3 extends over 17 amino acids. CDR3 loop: CASSIGQGVSGANVLTF. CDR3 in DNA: TGTGCCAGTAGTATCGGACAGGGGGTCTCTGGGGCCAACGTCCTGACTTTC. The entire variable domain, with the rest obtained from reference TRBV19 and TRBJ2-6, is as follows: DGGITQSPKYLFRKEGQNVTLSCEQNLNHDAMYWYRQDPGQGLRLIYYSQIVNDFQKGDIAEGYSVSREKKESFPLTVTSAQKNPTAFYLCASSIGQGVSGANVLTFGAGSRLTVL.

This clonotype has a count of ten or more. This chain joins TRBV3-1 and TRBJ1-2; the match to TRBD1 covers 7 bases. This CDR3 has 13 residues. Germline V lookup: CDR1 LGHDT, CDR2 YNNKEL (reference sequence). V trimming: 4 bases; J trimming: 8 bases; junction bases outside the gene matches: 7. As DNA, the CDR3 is TGTGCCAGCAGCCGAACGGGACAGACAGGCTACACCTTC. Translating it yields CASSRTGQTGYTF.

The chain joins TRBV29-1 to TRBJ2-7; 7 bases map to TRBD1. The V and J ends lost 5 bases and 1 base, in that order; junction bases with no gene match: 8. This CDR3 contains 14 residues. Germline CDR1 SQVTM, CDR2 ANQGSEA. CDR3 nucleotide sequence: TGCAGCGTTACGCCCCCGGGACAGTCCTACGAGCAGTACTTC. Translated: CSVTPPGQSYEQYF.